What follows is one TCR beta chain and its context. TCRdb's table, derived via immunoSEQ multiplex PCR, lists solely in-frame clones and lacks some. Of about 350,000 clones listed, about nine tenths are singletons. The data are from a study of Ad26.COV2.S vaccination and SARS-CoV-2 variants. Regarding treatment: roughly 18 received Ad26.COV2.S at low or high dose, single or two shots; about five received placebo; per-sample allocation not given. The samples were gathered on day 63 after the first injection of vaccine or placebo. This CDR3 comprises 16 residues. Looked up from germline, CDR1 is KGHSH and CDR2 is LQKENI. Trimming shortened V by 2 bases and J by 3 bases, and 13 bases separated the two germline ends.

The sequence was collected from a person between 18 and 59 years old who received the Ad26.COV2.S COVID-19 vaccine or a placebo. The specimen was peripheral blood, collected in a trial of Ad26.COV2.S vaccine versus placebo. The chain uses TRBV18 and TRBJ1-4; D ambiguous. The CDR3 coding sequence is TGTGCCAGCTCACCATTCAATGCGGGAGCTAATGAAAAACTGTTTTTT. Translation: CASSPFNAGANEKLFF.